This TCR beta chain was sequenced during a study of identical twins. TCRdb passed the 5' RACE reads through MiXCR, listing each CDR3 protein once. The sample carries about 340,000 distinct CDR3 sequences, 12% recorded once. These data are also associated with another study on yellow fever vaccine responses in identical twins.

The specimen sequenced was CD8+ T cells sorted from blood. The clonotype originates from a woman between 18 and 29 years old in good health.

The CDR3 loop reads CSASPDRGVNTEAFF. The CDR3 DNA follows: TGCAGTGCTAGCCCGGACAGGGGAGTGAACACTGAAGCTTTCTTT. V gene TRBV20-1 combines with J gene TRBJ1-1, with 9 bases fitting TRBD1. V shed 3 bases, J shed 0 bases, and the junction held 5 bases outside the gene matches. CDR3 length: 15 residues. Germline V lookup: CDR1 DFQATT, CDR2 SNEGSKA (reference sequence).